This is a list of T cell receptor beta chains from one sample in a study of blood T cell repertoires in COVID-19. Profiled with immunoSEQ multiplex PCR; TCRdb holds only in-frame clones, not every one. The repertoire has some 270,000 clones, around 93% of them found once; the top ten carry around 2.8%. The specimen was PBMCs or T cells enriched from blood (not recorded which). These receptors all come from a man aged 35 to 55 who had been exposed to COVID-19. Both conserved end residues are part of each CDR3. The order of the fields is D gene, V gene, clone size, J gene, CDR3 DNA, CDR3 protein. A D gene is named only where the DNA matches it firmly. Rows give clone size only sometimes, using once, few, many, or a class for an expanded clone.

.	TRBV4-1	.	TRBJ1-4	TGCGCCAGCAGCCAATCTGAAAGACGGGCTAATGAAAAACTGTTTTTT	CASSQSERRANEKLFF
TRBD2	TRBV10-3	.	TRBJ2-3	TGTGCCATCAGGGGGACTAGCGGGAGTGCAGATACGCAGTATTTT	CAIRGTSGSADTQYF
TRBD1	TRBV5-1	.	TRBJ1-5	TGCGCCAGCAGCGAAATGACAGGGGGACAGCCCCAGCATTTT	CASSEMTGGQPQHF
TRBD1	TRBV2	.	TRBJ2-7	TGTGCCAGCACCCCAGGGGGTATCGACGAGCAGTACTTC	CASTPGGIDEQYF
TRBD1	TRBV6-5	.	TRBJ2-7	TGTGCCAGCAGTTACTTGGACAGGGGCTACGAGCAGTACTTC	CASSYLDRGYEQYF
TRBD1	TRBV4-3	.	TRBJ1-2	TGCGCCAGCAGCCTCCGGGGGACAGGGAGAGGCTACACCTTC	CASSLRGTGRGYTF
TRBD2	TRBV4-1	.	TRBJ2-2	TGCGCCAGCAGCCTACGAGGACTAGCGGGGGGGAACACCGGGGAGCTGTTTTTT	CASSLRGLAGGNTGELFF
TRBD2	TRBV10-3	.	TRBJ2-1	TGTGCCATCAGTTTTAGCGGGACCTACAATGAGCAGTTCTTC	CAISFSGTYNEQFF
.	TRBV5-1	few	TRBJ1-1	TGCGCCAGCAGCTGGCGCGGTATTGGAGTCGCTGAAGCTTTCTTT	CASSWRGIGVAEAFF
TRBD1	TRBV7-9	.	TRBJ1-2	TGTGCCAGCAGCCCTAGACAGGGAAATGGCTACACCTTC	CASSPRQGNGYTF
.	TRBV4-2	.	TRBJ2-7	TGTGCCAGCAGCCAAGATAGGACTAAGCAGTACTTC	CASSQDRTKQYF
.	TRBV24-1	.	TRBJ1-1	TGTGCCACTGGTACGGGGGACACTGAAGCTTTCTTT	CATGTGDTEAFF
.	TRBV14	.	TRBJ2-3	TGTGCCAGCAGCCCGGACGACAGAGATACGCAGTATTTT	CASSPDDRDTQYF
TRBD1	TRBV9	.	TRBJ2-5	TGTGCCAGCAGCGTTCTTGGGACAGGGCTTCAAGAGACCCAGTACTTC	CASSVLGTGLQETQYF
TRBD1	TRBV5-1	.	TRBJ2-7	TGCGCCAGCAGCACGACAGGGTACTACGAGCAGTACTTC	CASSTTGYYEQYF
.	TRBV9	.	TRBJ1-4	TGTGCCAGCAGCGTCGGAGGGACGATTAATGAAAAACTGTTTTTT	CASSVGGTINEKLFF
.	TRBV11-2	.	TRBJ1-1	TGTGCCAGCAGCTTCCTCGGGGAACTGAGCATGAACACTGAAGCTTTCTTT	CASSFLGELSMNTEAFF
TRBD1	TRBV27	.	TRBJ1-1	TGTGCCAGCAGTCCCCGGGACAGAATGAACACTGAAGCTTTCTTT	CASSPRDRMNTEAFF
TRBD1	TRBV7-2	.	TRBJ1-4	TGTGCCAGCAGCTCCCAGACAGGGGGTAATGAAAAACTGTTTTTT	CASSSQTGGNEKLFF
.	TRBV28	.	TRBJ1-2	TGTGCCAGCAGTTTAGCGGGACCCACCAACTATGGCTACACCTTC	CASSLAGPTNYGYTF
TRBD2	TRBV18	.	TRBJ2-1	TGTGCCAGCTCACCCTCTGGCGGGAGAGATGAGCAGTTCTTC	CASSPSGGRDEQFF
.	TRBV27	.	TRBJ1-1	TGTGCCAGCAGCCCCTTAAACGCCTTCGAGGGTATCGCTTTCTTT	CASSPLNAFEGIAFF
TRBD1	TRBV19	.	TRBJ1-5	TGTGCCAGTAGATATAAAACAGGGGTTAGCAATCAGCCCCAGCATTTT	CASRYKTGVSNQPQHF
.	TRBV14	.	TRBJ2-1	TGTGCCAGCAGCCGCGGGACTCTTTCCTATTCCTACAATGAGCAGTTCTTC	CASSRGTLSYSYNEQFF